A selection of T cell receptor beta chains follows, all from one sample in a study of shared T cell receptors in the human thymus. TCRdb keeps only in-frame clones here, not all; method: immunoSEQ multiplex PCR. This table has 600,000 to 900,000 clones, 80% to 90% appearing once. These data were likewise used in another study, on human thymus T cells.

The specimen was thymocytes. All receptors derive from a girl under three years old with a congenital heart defect. Each CDR3 is given with its conserved first and last residue.

j_call | v_call | cdr3_length | cdr3_aa
TRBJ1-1 | TRBV4-1 | 11 | CASSQGGGTEF
TRBJ2-5 | TRBV27 | 16 | CASSPGEGNRQETQYF
TRBJ2-7 | TRBV4-1 | 14 | CASSHVGREYEQYF
TRBJ1-6 | TRBV10-3 | 16 | CAISEIPRQINSPLHF
TRBJ2-1 | TRBV6-1 | 17 | CASSEVGKRGAGNEQFF
TRBJ1-4 | TRBV6-1 | 14 | CASSGGRGNEKLFF
TRBJ1-6 | TRBV6-1 | 14 | CASSPDSYNSPLHF
TRBJ1-1 | TRBV5-1 | 15 | CASSFRGPRGAEAFF
TRBJ1-5 | TRBV28 | 14 | CASRPRLSNQPQHF
TRBJ2-7 | TRBV5-1 | 16 | CASSPGGGSVPYEQYF
TRBJ2-2 | TRBV10-3 | 17 | CAISDAGTGASTGELFF
TRBJ2-1 | TRBV28 | 17 | CASSLASGTNTLGEQFF
TRBJ1-2 | TRBV6-1 | 16 | CASSAGQGGRNYGYTF
TRBJ2-3 | TRBV4-2 | 14 | CASSQGEGTDTQYF
TRBJ2-7 | TRBV19 | 13 | CASRRGRAYEQYF
TRBJ2-5 | TRBV29-1 | 16 | CSVTNPPGHGPLTQYF
TRBJ1-2 | TRBV10-3 | 16 | CAIRGQGAPVGYGYTF
TRBJ1-1 | TRBV27 | 15 | CASSLSGYWDTEAFF
TRBJ2-7 | TRBV15 | 15 | CATSRDLTTIYEQYF
TRBJ2-1 | TRBV11-2 | 16 | CASSPPLGDTYNEQFF
TRBJ1-5 | TRBV2 | 15 | CASSPGTGEGQPQHF
TRBJ1-1 | TRBV12-5 | 17 | CASGLPQRGVWNTEAFF